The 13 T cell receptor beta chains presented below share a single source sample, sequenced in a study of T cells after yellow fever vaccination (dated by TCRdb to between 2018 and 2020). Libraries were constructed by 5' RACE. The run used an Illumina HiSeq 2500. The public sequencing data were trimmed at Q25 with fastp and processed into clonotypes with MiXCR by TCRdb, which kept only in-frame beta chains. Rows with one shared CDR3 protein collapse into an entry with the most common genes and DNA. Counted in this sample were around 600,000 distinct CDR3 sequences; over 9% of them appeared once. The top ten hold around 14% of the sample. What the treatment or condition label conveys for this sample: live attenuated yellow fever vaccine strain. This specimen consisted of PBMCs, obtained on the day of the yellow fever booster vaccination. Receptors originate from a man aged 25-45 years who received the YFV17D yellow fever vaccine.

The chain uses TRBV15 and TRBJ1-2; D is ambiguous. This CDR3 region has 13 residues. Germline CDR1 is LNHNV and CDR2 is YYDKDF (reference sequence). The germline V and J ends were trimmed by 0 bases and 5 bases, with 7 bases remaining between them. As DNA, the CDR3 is TGTGCCACCAGCAGAGACCGGATGTATGGCTACACCTTC. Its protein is CATSRDRMYGYTF.

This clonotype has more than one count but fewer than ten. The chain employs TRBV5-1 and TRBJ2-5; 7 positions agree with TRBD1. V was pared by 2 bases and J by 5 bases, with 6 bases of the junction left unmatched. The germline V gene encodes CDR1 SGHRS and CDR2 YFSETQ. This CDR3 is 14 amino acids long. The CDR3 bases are TGCGCCAGCAGCTTTGCGGTACAGGGGGAGACCCAGTACTTC. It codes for CASSFAVQGETQYF.

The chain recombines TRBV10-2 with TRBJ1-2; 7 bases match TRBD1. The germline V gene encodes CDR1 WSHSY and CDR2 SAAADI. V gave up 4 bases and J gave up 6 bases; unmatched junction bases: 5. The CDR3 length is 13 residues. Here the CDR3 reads CASSGAGGNGYTF. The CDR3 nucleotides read TGCGCCAGCAGTGGGGCAGGGGGAAATGGCTACACCTTC.

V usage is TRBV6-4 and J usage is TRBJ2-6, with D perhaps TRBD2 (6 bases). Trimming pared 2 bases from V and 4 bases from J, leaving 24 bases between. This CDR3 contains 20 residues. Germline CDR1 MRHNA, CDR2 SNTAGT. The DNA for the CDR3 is TGTGCCAGCAGTGACCCCGATTTGGGACTCAGTCTGAGAGGGGCCAACGTCCTGACTTTC. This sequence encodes CASSDPDLGLSLRGANVLTF.

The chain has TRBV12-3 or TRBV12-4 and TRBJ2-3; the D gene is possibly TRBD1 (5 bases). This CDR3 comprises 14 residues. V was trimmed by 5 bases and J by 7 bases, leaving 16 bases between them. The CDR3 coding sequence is TGTGCCAGCAGTCCCCGTGGGGCCGCAAATACGCAGTATTTT. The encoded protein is CASSPRGAANTQYF.

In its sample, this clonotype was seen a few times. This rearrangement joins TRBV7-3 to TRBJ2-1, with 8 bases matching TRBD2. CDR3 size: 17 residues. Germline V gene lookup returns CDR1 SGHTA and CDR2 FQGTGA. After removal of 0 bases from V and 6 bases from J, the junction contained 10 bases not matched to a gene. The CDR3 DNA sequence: TGTGCCAGCAGCTTAACGGTCGGGAGGGCGGGGGGCAATGAGCAGTTCTTC. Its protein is CASSLTVGRAGGNEQFF.

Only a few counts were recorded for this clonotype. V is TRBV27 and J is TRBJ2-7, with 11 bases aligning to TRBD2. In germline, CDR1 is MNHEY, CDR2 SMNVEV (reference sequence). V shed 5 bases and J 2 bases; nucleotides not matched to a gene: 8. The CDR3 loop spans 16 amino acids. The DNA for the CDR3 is TGTGCCAGCAGTAATACCGGGACTAGCGGAACCTACGAGCAGTACTTC. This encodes CASSNTGTSGTYEQYF.

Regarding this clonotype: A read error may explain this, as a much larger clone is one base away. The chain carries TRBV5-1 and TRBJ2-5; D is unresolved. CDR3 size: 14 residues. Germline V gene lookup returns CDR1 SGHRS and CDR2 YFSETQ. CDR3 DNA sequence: TGCCCCAGCAACGGAAACGGGTGGGGAGAGACCCAGTACTTC. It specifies CPSNGNGWGETQYF. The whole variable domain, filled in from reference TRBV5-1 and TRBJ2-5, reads KAGVTQTPRYLIKTRGQQVTLSCSPISGHRSVSWYQQTPGQGLQFLFEYFSETQRNKGNFPGRFSGRQFSNSRSEMNVSTLELGDSALYLCPSNGNGWGETQYFGPGTRLLVL.

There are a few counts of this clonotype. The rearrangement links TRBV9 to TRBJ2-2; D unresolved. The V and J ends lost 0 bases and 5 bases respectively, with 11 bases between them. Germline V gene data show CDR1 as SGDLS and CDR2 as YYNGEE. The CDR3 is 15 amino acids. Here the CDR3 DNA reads TGTGCCAGCAGCGTAGTGGGGTCATCGACCGGGGAGCTGTTTTTT. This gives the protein CASSVVGSSTGELFF.

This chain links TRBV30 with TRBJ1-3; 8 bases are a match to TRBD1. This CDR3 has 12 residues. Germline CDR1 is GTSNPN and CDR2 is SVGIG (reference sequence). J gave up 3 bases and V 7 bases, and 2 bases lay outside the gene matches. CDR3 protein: CAFGQGGNTIYF. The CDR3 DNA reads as TGTGCCTTCGGACAGGGTGGAAACACCATATATTTT.

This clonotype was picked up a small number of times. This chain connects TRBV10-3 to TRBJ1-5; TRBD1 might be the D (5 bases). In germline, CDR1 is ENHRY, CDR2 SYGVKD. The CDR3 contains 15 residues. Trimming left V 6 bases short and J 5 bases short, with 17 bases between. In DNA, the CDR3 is TGTGCCATCAGCAATACAGGTCAGGGAGATCAGCCCCAGCATTTT. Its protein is CAISNTGQGDQPQHF.

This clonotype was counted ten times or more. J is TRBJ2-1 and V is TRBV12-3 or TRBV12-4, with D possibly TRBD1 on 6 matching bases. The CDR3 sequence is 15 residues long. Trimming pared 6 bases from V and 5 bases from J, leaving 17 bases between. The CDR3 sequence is CASSPTRTAHNEQFF. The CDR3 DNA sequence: TGTGCCAGCAGCCCGACGAGGACAGCTCACAATGAGCAGTTCTTC.

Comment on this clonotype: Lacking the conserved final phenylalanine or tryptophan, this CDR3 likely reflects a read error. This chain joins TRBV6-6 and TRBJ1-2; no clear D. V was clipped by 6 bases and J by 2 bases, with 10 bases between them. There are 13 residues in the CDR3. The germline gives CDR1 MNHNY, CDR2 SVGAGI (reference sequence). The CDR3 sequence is CASRQQQNYGYTC. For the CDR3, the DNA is TGTGCCAGCAGACAACAGCAGAACTATGGCTACACCTGC.